Below, 17 T cell receptor beta chains from the same sample are listed, as sequenced in a study of T-cell reconstitution after alpha-beta-depleted transplantation in children. Researchers prepared the TCRbeta library using unique molecular identifiers, the study reports. Each CDR3 protein gets one entry after TCRdb re-called the PCR reads with MiXCR. The data contain about 420,000 distinct CDR3 sequences, around 16% of them seen just once; the ten biggest clones take up approximately 28%. The material sequenced was PBMCs, mostly from graft donor cells, taken 360 days after TCRalphabeta/CD19-depleted stem cell transplant. These receptors were obtained from a boy in the first two years of life who had a stem cell transplant for Wiskott-Aldrich syndrome, so the T cells may come from the graft donor.

This clonotype showed up just a few times. The gene calls are TRBV5-1 and TRBJ2-5; 9 bases agree with TRBD2. CDR1 and CDR2 from the germline V gene are SGHRS and YFSETQ. The CDR3 has 18 amino acids. V shed 4 bases and J 2 bases; nucleotides not matched to a gene: 15. CDR3 in DNA: TGCGCCAGCAGCCCGGGGGGACTAGCCGTAGCTCGACAAGAGACCCAGTACTTC. Amino acid sequence: CASSPGGLAVARQETQYF.

This clonotype was seen more than once but under ten times. The chain employs TRBV2 and TRBJ2-5; D is undetermined. Germline V lookup: CDR1 SNHLY, CDR2 FYNNEI. CDR3 length: 14 residues. V dropped 4 bases and J dropped 0 bases, with 9 bases sitting between them. The CDR3 DNA follows: TGTGCCAGCAGTGTGGCCAGGTACCAAGAGACCCAGTACTTC. Translating gives CASSVARYQETQYF.

CDR3 sequence: CASKFVRSETQYF. CDR3 DNA sequence: TGTGCCAGCAAGTTCGTGAGATCGGAGACCCAGTACTTC. The gene calls are TRBV12-3 or TRBV12-4 and TRBJ2-5; no clear D gene. This CDR3 region has 13 residues. V was clipped by 7 bases and J by 5 bases, with 14 bases between them.

The V gene is TRBV6-2 or TRBV6-3, the J gene TRBJ2-3; the D is unclear. The CDR3 totals 14 residues. CDR1 and CDR2 (germline): MNHEY, SVGEGT. V was shortened by 0 bases and J by 6 bases, with 10 bases between the two germline ends. CDR3 bases: TGTGCCAGCAGTTACTCGTCAGGTGGGGATACGCAGTATTTT. Its translation: CASSYSSGGDTQYF.

This clonotype has just a few counts. V is TRBV5-1 and J is TRBJ2-3; D is uncertain. This CDR3 has 13 residues. The germline gives CDR1 SGHRS, CDR2 YFSETQ. The ends were cut back, 0 bases at V and 2 bases at J, with 4 bases in the middle. CDR3 region: CASSLEFTDTQYF. In nucleotides, the CDR3 is TGCGCCAGCAGCTTGGAGTTCACAGATACGCAGTATTTT.

The V and J genes are TRBV12-3 or TRBV12-4 and TRBJ2-5; 9 bases align to TRBD2. Losses at the gene ends were 1 base for V and 0 bases for J; bases not matched to a gene: 9. This CDR3 is built from 18 residues. This CDR3 is CASSLDQRGAGYQETQYF. CDR3 DNA: TGTGCCAGCAGTTTAGATCAGCGGGGGGCGGGGTACCAAGAGACCCAGTACTTC.

V usage is TRBV5-1 and J usage is TRBJ2-1, with 7 bases lining up with TRBD1. CDR1 and CDR2 from the germline V gene are SGHRS and YFSETQ. With 3 bases clipped from V and 4 bases from J, the junction kept 7 bases outside the gene matches. This CDR3 region has 15 residues. DNA of the CDR3: TGCGCCAGCAGCTCAGGGGGTTCCCCTTACAATGAGCAGTTCTTC. Translated, it gives CASSSGGSPYNEQFF.

V gene TRBV7-8 combines with J gene TRBJ2-7; no clear D. Trimming removed 5 bases from V and 5 bases from J, with 19 bases in between. Germline CDR1 and CDR2: SGHVS and FQNEAQ. CDR3 size: 15 residues. The CDR3 DNA sequence: TGTGCCAGCAGCCCCGCCCAGAGGAGAGTGCACGAGCAGTACTTC. Amino acids: CASSPAQRRVHEQYF.

The chain recombines TRBV24-1 with TRBJ2-7, with 8 bases that match TRBD1. The ends lost 2 bases at V and 1 base at J; junction bases unmatched: 9. Germline V gene sequence: CDR1 KGHDR, CDR2 SFDVKD. The CDR3 extends over 17 amino acids. CDR3 in amino acids: CATSDWTGFRKSYEQYF. For the CDR3, the DNA is TGTGCCACCAGTGATTGGACAGGGTTTCGGAAATCCTACGAGCAGTACTTC.

The rearrangement uses TRBV12-3 or TRBV12-4 and TRBJ2-5, with D tentatively TRBD1 (5 bases). This CDR3 contains 14 residues. Between the trimmed V and J ends, which lost 6 bases and 5 bases, there was a span of 16 bases. The CDR3 sequence: CASRRQGLGETQYF. The DNA for the CDR3 is TGTGCCAGCAGACGGCAGGGCCTGGGGGAGACCCAGTACTTC.

Only a few counts were recorded for this clonotype. CDR3 loop: CASSPRQGAISYEQYF. CDR3 coding DNA: TGTGCCAGCAGCCCTAGACAGGGGGCAATCTCCTACGAGCAGTACTTC. V gene TRBV3-1 combines with J gene TRBJ2-7, with 10 bases matching TRBD1. J gave up 0 bases and V 4 bases, and 6 bases lay outside the gene matches. Germline V lookup: CDR1 LGHDT, CDR2 YNNKEL (reference sequence). The CDR3 is 16 amino acids.

The genes are TRBV12-3 or TRBV12-4 and TRBJ1-5; D possibly corresponds to TRBD1 (5 bases). V gave up 0 bases and J gave up 0 bases, with 12 bases separating them. The CDR3 extends over 17 amino acids. The CDR3 protein is CASSLALQVDSNQPQHF. In DNA, the CDR3 is TGTGCCAGCAGTTTAGCATTACAGGTCGATAGCAATCAGCCCCAGCATTTT.

This clonotype has just a few counts. The chain uses TRBV28 and TRBJ2-3, with TRBD2 identical over 8 bases. V lost 3 bases to trimming and J lost 2 bases; unmatched junction nucleotides: 13. This CDR3 contains 18 residues. Germline loops: CDR1 MDHEN, CDR2 SYDVKM. The CDR3 spells CASSFWGPRGGYTDTQYF. The DNA of the CDR3 is TGTGCCAGCAGTTTCTGGGGCCCCCGCGGGGGGTACACAGATACGCAGTATTTT.

This clonotype occurred a few times. This chain connects TRBV27 to TRBJ2-6, with a weak D call TRBD2 (5 bases). The V gene lost 8 bases and the J gene lost 0 bases, with 23 bases spanning the gap. The CDR3 sequence is 19 residues long. Looked up from germline, CDR1 is MNHEY and CDR2 is SMNVEV (reference sequence). The CDR3 is CASALLGVLTYSGANVLTF. CDR3 sequence (DNA): TGTGCCAGCGCCCTTCTCGGGGTTTTAACGTACTCTGGGGCCAACGTCCTGACTTTC.

There are a few counts of this clonotype. This rearrangement joins TRBV7-2 to TRBJ1-1; no clear D. The CDR3 spans 14 residues. Germline CDR1 is SGHTA and CDR2 is FQGNSA. V was clipped by 3 bases and J by 0 bases, with 8 bases between them. Here the CDR3 reads CASSFSRLNTEAFF. Here the CDR3 DNA reads TGTGCCAGCAGCTTCTCCAGGTTGAACACTGAAGCTTTCTTT.

This clonotype was detected only a few times. The chain carries TRBV12-3 or TRBV12-4 and TRBJ1-2, with D possibly TRBD1 on 6 matching bases. This CDR3 has 12 amino acids. The V end lost 11 bases, the J end lost 4 bases, and 14 bases lay between the germline ends. The CDR3 spells CACGQRLYGYTF. The CDR3 nucleotides read TGTGCCTGCGGACAGCGCCTCTATGGCTACACCTTC.

The chain uses TRBV29-1 and TRBJ1-4; D may be TRBD1 (6 bases). The CDR3 length is 13 residues. Trimming removed 2 bases at V and 8 bases at J, with 12 bases between. Germline V CDR1 and CDR2: SQVTM, ANQGSEA. The CDR3, as DNA: TGCAGCGTTGAATCAGGGGTTCACGAAAAACTGTTTTTT. Amino acids: CSVESGVHEKLFF.